The rows below give T cell receptor beta chains drawn from one sample of a study of beta chain features in type 1 diabetes. Clones were read by immunoSEQ multiplex PCR, and TCRdb kept only the in-frame ones, dropping some. Among about 320,000 clones, around 15% were seen once, and the ten largest hold around 7%. The sample was central memory CD4+ T cells from blood. These receptors all stem from a man aged 25-45 years in good health. Each CDR3 is given with its conserved first and last residue. A D gene is named only where the DNA matches it firmly. Clone sizes are given selectively: once, few, many, or a class where the clone is expanded.

>TRBV27|many|TRBJ1-1|NA
CASSLQGSGTEAFF
TGTGCCAGCAGTTTACAAGGGAGTGGGACTGAAGCTTTCTTT
>TRBV27|few|TRBJ2-2|NA
CASSLRSLTGELFF
TGTGCCAGCAGCTTGAGATCCCTAACCGGGGAGCTGTTTTTT
>TRBV7-9|few|TRBJ1-6|TRBD1
CASSLTGGANSPLHF
TGTGCCAGCAGCCTCACAGGGGGCGCGAATTCACCCCTCCACTTT
>TRBV5-4|NA|TRBJ2-7|NA
CASSSSLGGGHYEQYF
TGTGCCAGCAGCTCGAGTCTCGGCGGGGGACACTACGAGCAGTACTTC
>TRBV28|few|TRBJ1-1|NA
CASSDRREAFF
TGTGCCAGCAGTGATAGGCGTGAAGCTTTCTTT
>TRBV4-1|few|TRBJ1-2|TRBD1
CASSQSGTGAQNYGYTF
TGCGCCAGCAGCCAATCCGGGACAGGGGCACAAAACTATGGCTACACCTTC
>TRBV14|few|TRBJ1-2|NA
CASSRRVSDNYGYTF
TGTGCCAGCAGCCGCAGGGTTTCGGATAACTATGGCTACACCTTC
>TRBV6-5|few|TRBJ1-6|NA
CASKLESNSPLHF
TGTGCCAGCAAGTTGGAGAGCAATTCACCCCTCCACTTT
>TRBV27|few|TRBJ1-5|TRBD1
CASSLETGNQPQHF
TGTGCCAGCAGTTTAGAGACAGGGAATCAGCCCCAGCATTTT
>TRBV5-5|many|TRBJ2-3|TRBD1
CASSYPRTGSTDTQYF
TGTGCCAGCAGCTACCCTCGGACAGGGAGCACAGATACGCAGTATTTT
>TRBV2|few|TRBJ2-3|NA
CASSETRGTQYF
TGTGCCAGCAGTGAAACCCGGGGGACGCAGTATTTT
>TRBV5-4|few|TRBJ2-2|NA
CASSFRPGTTGELFF
TGTGCCAGCAGCTTCCGGCCGGGGACCACCGGGGAGCTGTTTTTT
>TRBV6-5|NA|TRBJ1-1|TRBD1
CASSRGQGTEAFF
TGTGCCAGCAGTAGGGGACAGGGCACTGAAGCTTTCTTT
>TRBV6-1|NA|TRBJ1-2|NA
CASSISGQDYGYTF
TGTGCCAGCAGTATATCCGGCCAGGACTACGGCTACACCTTC
>TRBV7-2|few|TRBJ2-1|TRBD2
CASISGLASYNEQFF
TGTGCCAGCATCTCGGGACTAGCGTCTTACAATGAGCAGTTCTTC
>TRBV5-5|NA|TRBJ2-3|TRBD1
CASSWGQGLADTQYF
TGTGCCAGCAGTTGGGGACAGGGGTTGGCAGATACGCAGTATTTT
>TRBV19|NA|TRBJ2-1|NA
CASSMRKGANEQFF
TGTGCCAGTAGTATGAGAAAGGGAGCCAATGAGCAGTTCTTC
>TRBV30|few|TRBJ1-1|TRBD1
CAWSTGVNTEAFF
TGTGCCTGGAGTACAGGGGTGAACACTGAAGCTTTCTTT
>TRBV6-1|few|TRBJ1-2|TRBD1
CASRATGDSPRYTF
TGTGCCAGCAGGGCGACAGGGGACTCACCCCGCTACACCTTC
>TRBV5-6|few|TRBJ1-5|TRBD1
CASSYGTGGSNQPQHF
TGTGCCAGCAGCTACGGGACAGGGGGTAGCAATCAGCCCCAGCATTTT
>TRBV6-6|few|TRBJ1-1|NA
CASGERRTEAFF
TGTGCCAGCGGGGAGAGGAGGACTGAAGCTTTCTTT
>TRBV5-1|NA|TRBJ1-2|NA
CASSLAGEGNGYTF
TGCGCCAGCAGCTTGGCCGGAGAGGGGAATGGCTACACCTTC
>TRBV18|NA|TRBJ2-3|NA
CASSPLASTDTQYF
TGTGCCAGCTCACCACTAGCGAGCACAGATACGCAGTATTTT
>TRBV18|NA|TRBJ1-5|NA
CASSSDRDQPQHF
TGTGCCAGCTCATCGGACAGAGATCAGCCCCAGCATTTT
>TRBV27|few|TRBJ1-5|NA
CASSPLQGISLNNQPQHF
TGTGCCAGCAGTCCCCTACAGGGAATCTCTCTAAACAATCAGCCCCAGCATTTT
>TRBV5-6|NA|TRBJ2-1|TRBD2
CASSPRLAGNNEQFF
TGTGCCAGCAGCCCCAGACTAGCGGGGAACAATGAGCAGTTCTTC
>TRBV10-3|few|TRBJ2-5|NA
CAISELGIQETQYF
TGTGCCATCAGTGAACTGGGGATCCAAGAGACCCAGTACTTC
>TRBV19|once|TRBJ1-5|NA
CASSRAGDLSPQHF
TGTGCCAGTAGTAGGGCGGGGGATCTATCGCCCCAGCATTTT
>TRBV7-2|few|TRBJ1-3|NA
CASSSYRASSGNTIYF
TGTGCCAGCAGCTCCTACAGGGCCAGCTCTGGAAACACCATATATTTT
>TRBV6-6|few|TRBJ1-2|NA
CASSADYYGYTF
TGTGCCAGCAGTGCAGATTACTATGGCTACACCTTC
>TRBV7-8|few|TRBJ1-2|NA
CASSRTENYGYTF
TGTGCCAGCAGCAGGACAGAGAATTATGGCTACACCTTC
>TRBV4-1|few|TRBJ1-4|TRBD1
CASSRMRTGRNEKLFF
TGCGCCAGCAGCCGAATGCGGACAGGGCGTAACGAAAAACTGTTTTTT
>TRBV2|few|TRBJ1-6|TRBD1
CARGGQGDSPLHF
TGTGCCAGGGGGGGACAGGGAGATTCACCCCTCCACTTT
>TRBV4-1|few|TRBJ2-2|NA
CASSQGGTSDGELFF
TGCGCCAGCAGCCAAGGAGGGACCTCGGACGGGGAGCTGTTTTTT
>TRBV7-2|NA|TRBJ2-3|TRBD1
CASSLEAFRDRGIDTQYF
TGTGCCAGCAGCTTAGAGGCTTTCCGGGACAGGGGGATAGATACGCAGTATTTT
>TRBV5-8|NA|TRBJ2-1|NA
CASSYLLSPGQGSNEQFF
TGTGCCAGCAGTTACTTGTTGTCCCCGGGGCAGGGGAGCAATGAGCAGTTCTTC
>TRBV7-9|many|TRBJ1-1|NA
CASSFQGREAFF
TGTGCCAGCAGCTTCCAGGGCAGGGAAGCTTTCTTT
>TRBV10-3|NA|TRBJ2-3|TRBD2
CAIRSNSGKDTQYF
TGTGCCATCAGGTCAAATAGCGGGAAAGATACGCAGTATTTT
>TRBV18|NA|TRBJ1-1|NA
CASSPGQDRLF
TGTGCCAGCTCACCGGGGCAAGACCGCCTTTTT
>TRBV7-6|few|TRBJ2-3|TRBD2
CASSHSGRASRDTQYF
TGTGCCAGCAGCCATAGCGGGAGGGCCTCGCGAGATACGCAGTATTTT
>TRBV7-2|NA|TRBJ2-3|TRBD2
CASSLAGASPDTQYF
TGTGCCAGCAGCCTAGCGGGAGCGAGCCCAGATACGCAGTATTTT
>TRBV28|few|TRBJ1-5|NA
CASSLTNQRQPQHF
TGTGCCAGCAGTTTAACCAATCAGCGACAGCCCCAGCATTTT
>TRBV7-2|many|TRBJ2-1|NA
CASRTGVGNEQFF
TGTGCCAGCCGTACGGGGGTCGGCAATGAGCAGTTCTTC
>TRBV11-1|NA|TRBJ2-3|TRBD2
CASSRLAGSPDTQYF
TGTGCCAGCAGTCGACTAGCGGGAAGCCCAGATACGCAGTATTTT
>TRBV7-2|few|TRBJ2-1|TRBD1
CASSFVGQNNEQFF
TGTGCCAGCAGCTTCGTGGGACAGAACAATGAGCAGTTCTTC
>TRBV25-1|NA|TRBJ1-2|NA
CASSEFGGTGGYTF
TGTGCCAGCAGTGAATTTGGCGGGACGGGGGGCTACACCTTC
>TRBV4-1|few|TRBJ2-5|NA
CASSQRGDSQETQYF
TGCGCCAGCAGCCAACGAGGAGACAGTCAAGAGACCCAGTACTTC
>TRBV10-3|NA|TRBJ2-7|NA
CAISAPTYEQYF
TGTGCCATCAGTGCTCCTACCTACGAGCAGTACTTC
>TRBV10-3|NA|TRBJ2-2|NA
CAISEPGVRNTGELFF
TGTGCCATCAGTGAGCCGGGTGTTCGGAACACCGGGGAGCTGTTTTTT
>TRBV30|few|TRBJ1-1|NA
CASSPHFLENTEAFF
TGTGCCTCCAGCCCCCACTTTCTCGAGAACACTGAAGCTTTCTTT
>TRBV6-1|NA|TRBJ2-7|NA
CASSESWHEQYF
TGTGCCAGCAGTGAATCATGGCACGAGCAGTACTTC
>TRBV12-5|NA|TRBJ2-1|TRBD1
CASGSGQGGNEQFF
TGTGCTAGTGGTTCGGGACAGGGGGGGAATGAGCAGTTCTTC
>TRBV7-2|many|TRBJ2-6|NA
CASSLQAGRGIPGANVLTF
TGTGCCAGCAGCTTACAAGCTGGCAGGGGAATTCCTGGGGCCAACGTCCTGACTTTC
>TRBV4-3|few|TRBJ2-2|NA
CASSQETAATGGGELFF
TGCGCCAGCAGCCAAGAAACGGCAGCCACGGGCGGCGGGGAGCTGTTTTTT
>TRBV7-9|few|TRBJ2-5|TRBD1
CASSTGTGGRETQYF
TGTGCCAGCAGCACCGGGACAGGGGGCCGAGAGACCCAGTACTTC
>TRBV19|NA|TRBJ2-4|NA
CASSRADLAKNIQYF
TGTGCCAGTAGTCGGGCGGACCTAGCCAAAAACATTCAGTACTTC
>TRBV6-1|few|TRBJ1-2|NA
CASSEEAQGRIYGYTF
TGTGCCAGCAGTGAAGAGGCGCAAGGCAGGATCTATGGCTACACCTTC
>TRBV18|few|TRBJ2-3|TRBD2
CASSRLAGGQDTQYF
TGTGCCAGCTCTCGACTAGCGGGGGGGCAAGATACGCAGTATTTT
>TRBV2|many|TRBJ2-2|TRBD1
CASGWTGDTTGELFF
TGTGCCAGCGGATGGACAGGCGATACCACCGGGGAGCTGTTTTTT
>TRBV10-3|NA|TRBJ1-5|TRBD1
CAIRPDRGAFNQPQHF
TGTGCCATCAGACCCGACAGGGGGGCATTCAATCAGCCCCAGCATTTT